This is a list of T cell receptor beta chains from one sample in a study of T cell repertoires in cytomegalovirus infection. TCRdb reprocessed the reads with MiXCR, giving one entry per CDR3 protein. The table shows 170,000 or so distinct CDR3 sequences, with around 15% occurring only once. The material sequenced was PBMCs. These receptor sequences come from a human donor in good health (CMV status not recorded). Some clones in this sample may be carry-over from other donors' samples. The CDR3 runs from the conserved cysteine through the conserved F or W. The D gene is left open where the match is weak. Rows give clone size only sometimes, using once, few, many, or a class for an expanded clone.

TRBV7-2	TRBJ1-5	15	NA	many	CASSLDRRSNQPQHF	TGTGCCAGCAGCTTAGACAGAAGAAGCAATCAGCCCCAGCATTTT
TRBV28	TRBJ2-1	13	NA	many	CASALGGNNEQFF	TGTGCCAGCGCCCTGGGCGGTAACAATGAGCAGTTCTTC
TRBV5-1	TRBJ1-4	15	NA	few	CASSLESLSNEKLFF	TGCGCCAGCAGCTTGGAAAGCCTTTCGAATGAAAAACTGTTTTTT
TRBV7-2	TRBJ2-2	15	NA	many	CASSLGGRITGELFF	TGTGCCAGCAGCTTGGGGGGCCGGATAACCGGGGAGCTGTTTTTT
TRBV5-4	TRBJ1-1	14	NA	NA	CASSPDSRNTEAFF	TGTGCCAGCAGCCCGGACTCAAGGAACACTGAAGCTTTCTTT
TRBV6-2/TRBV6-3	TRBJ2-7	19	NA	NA	CASSSGRGYSGKITYEQYF	TGTGCCAGCAGCAGTGGGAGGGGGTACAGCGGGAAAATTACCTACGAGCAGTACTTC
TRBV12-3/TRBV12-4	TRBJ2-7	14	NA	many	CASSLRTASYEQYF	TGTGCCAGCAGTTTAAGGACAGCTTCCTACGAGCAGTACTTC
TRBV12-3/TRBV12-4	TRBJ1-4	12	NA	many	CASSFQGAKLFF	TGTGCCAGCAGTTTTCAGGGTGCGAAACTGTTTTTT
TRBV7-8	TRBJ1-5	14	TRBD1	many	CASSTRQGNQPQHF	TGTGCCAGCAGCACTAGACAGGGGAATCAGCCCCAGCATTTT
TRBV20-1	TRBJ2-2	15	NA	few	CSARDGSGNTGELFF	TGCAGTGCTAGAGATGGATCGGGGAACACCGGGGAGCTGTTTTTT
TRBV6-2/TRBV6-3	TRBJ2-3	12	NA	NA	CASRENTDTQYF	TGTGCCAGCAGGGAAAACACAGATACGCAGTATTTT
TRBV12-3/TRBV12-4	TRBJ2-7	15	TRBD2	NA	CASSPGASGPYEQYF	TGTGCCAGCAGTCCCGGCGCTAGCGGGCCGTACGAGCAGTACTTC
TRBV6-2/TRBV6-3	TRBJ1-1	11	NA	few	CASSYEGEAFF	TGTGCCAGCAGTTACGAGGGGGAAGCTTTCTTT
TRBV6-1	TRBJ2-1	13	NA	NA	CASSDPQGGEQFF	TGTGCCAGCAGCGATCCACAGGGTGGGGAGCAGTTCTTC
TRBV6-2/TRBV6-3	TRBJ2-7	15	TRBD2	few	CASVEERGLYHEQYF	TGTGCCAGCGTAGAGGAGCGGGGGCTATACCACGAGCAGTACTTC
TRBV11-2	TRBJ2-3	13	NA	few	CASSLERSKTQYF	TGTGCCAGCAGCTTAGAACGGTCGAAGACGCAGTATTTT